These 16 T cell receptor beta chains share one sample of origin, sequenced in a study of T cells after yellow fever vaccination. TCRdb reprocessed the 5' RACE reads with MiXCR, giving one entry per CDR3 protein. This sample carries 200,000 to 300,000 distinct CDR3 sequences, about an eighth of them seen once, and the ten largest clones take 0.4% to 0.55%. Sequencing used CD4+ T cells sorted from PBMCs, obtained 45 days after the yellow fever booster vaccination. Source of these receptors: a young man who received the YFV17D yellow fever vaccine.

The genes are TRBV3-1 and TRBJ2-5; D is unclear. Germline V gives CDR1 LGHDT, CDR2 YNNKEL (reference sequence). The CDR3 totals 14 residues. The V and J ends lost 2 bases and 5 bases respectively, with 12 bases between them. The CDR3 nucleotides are TGTGCCAGCAGCCAAACGGGCAGTCACGAGACCCAGTACTTC. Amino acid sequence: CASSQTGSHETQYF.

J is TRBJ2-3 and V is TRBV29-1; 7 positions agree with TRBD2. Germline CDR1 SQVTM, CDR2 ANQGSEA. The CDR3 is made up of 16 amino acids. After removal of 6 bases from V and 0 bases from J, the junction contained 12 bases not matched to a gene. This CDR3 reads CSVDSPRDYSTDTQYF. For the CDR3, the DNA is TGCAGCGTCGACTCACCCAGGGACTATAGCACAGATACGCAGTATTTT.

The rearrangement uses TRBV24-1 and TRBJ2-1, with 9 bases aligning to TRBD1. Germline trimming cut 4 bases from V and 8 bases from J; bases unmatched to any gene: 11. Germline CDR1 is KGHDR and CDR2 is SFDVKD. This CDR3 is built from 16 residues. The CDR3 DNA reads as TGTGCCACCAGTGAGCCAGGCGGGACAGGGAGGGATGAGCAGTTCTTC. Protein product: CATSEPGGTGRDEQFF.

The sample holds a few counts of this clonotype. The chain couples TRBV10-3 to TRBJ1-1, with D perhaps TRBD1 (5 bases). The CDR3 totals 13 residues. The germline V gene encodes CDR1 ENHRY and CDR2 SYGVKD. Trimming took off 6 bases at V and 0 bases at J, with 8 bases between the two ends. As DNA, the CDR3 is TGTGCCATCAGCCAGGGACTGAACACTGAAGCTTTCTTT. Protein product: CAISQGLNTEAFF.

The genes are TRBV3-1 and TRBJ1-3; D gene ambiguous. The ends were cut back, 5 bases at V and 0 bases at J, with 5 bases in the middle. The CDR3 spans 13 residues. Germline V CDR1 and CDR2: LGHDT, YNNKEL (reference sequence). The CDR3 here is CASSVRSGNTIYF. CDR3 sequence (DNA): TGTGCCAGCAGCGTGCGCTCTGGAAACACCATATATTTT.

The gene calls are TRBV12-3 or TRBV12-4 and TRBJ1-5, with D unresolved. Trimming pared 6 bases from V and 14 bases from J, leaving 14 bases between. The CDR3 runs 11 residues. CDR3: CASSSNQTKHF. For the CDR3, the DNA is TGTGCCAGCAGCTCTAATCAGACCAAGCATTTT.

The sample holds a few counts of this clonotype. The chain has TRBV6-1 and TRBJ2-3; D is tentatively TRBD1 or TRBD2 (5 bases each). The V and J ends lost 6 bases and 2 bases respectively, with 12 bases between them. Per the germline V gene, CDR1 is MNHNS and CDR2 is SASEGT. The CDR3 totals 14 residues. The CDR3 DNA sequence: TGTGCCAGCAGCCTGGGACCAAACACAGATACGCAGTATTTT. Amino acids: CASSLGPNTDTQYF.

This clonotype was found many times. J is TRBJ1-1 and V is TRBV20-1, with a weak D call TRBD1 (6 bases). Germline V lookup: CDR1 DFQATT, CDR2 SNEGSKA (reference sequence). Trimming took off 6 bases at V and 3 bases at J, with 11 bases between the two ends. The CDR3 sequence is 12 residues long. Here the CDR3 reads CSAGGRHTEAFF. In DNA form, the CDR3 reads TGCAGTGCCGGGGGCAGGCACACTGAAGCTTTCTTT.

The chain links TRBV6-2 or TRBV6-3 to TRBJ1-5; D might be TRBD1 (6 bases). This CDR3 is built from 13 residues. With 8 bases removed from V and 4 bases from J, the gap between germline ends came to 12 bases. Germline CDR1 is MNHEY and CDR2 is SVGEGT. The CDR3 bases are TGTGCCAGCCGACTGCAGGGGAATCAGCCCCAGCATTTT. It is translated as CASRLQGNQPQHF.

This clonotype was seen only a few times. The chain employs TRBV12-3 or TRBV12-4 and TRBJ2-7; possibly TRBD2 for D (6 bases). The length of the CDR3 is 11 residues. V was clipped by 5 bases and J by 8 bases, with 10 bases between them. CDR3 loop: CASSLTSKQYF. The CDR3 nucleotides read TGTGCCAGCAGTCTCACTAGCAAGCAGTACTTC.

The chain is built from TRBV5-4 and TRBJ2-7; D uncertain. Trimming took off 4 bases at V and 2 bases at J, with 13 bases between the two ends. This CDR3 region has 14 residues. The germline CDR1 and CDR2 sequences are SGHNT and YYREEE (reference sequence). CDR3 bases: TGTGCCAGCAGCACCGACGGGTGGACCTACGAGCAGTACTTC. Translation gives CASSTDGWTYEQYF. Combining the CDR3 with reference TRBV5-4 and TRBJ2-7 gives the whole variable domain ETGVTQSPTHLIKTRGQQVTLRCSSQSGHNTVSWYQQALGQGPQFIFQYYREEENGRGNFPPRFSGLQFPNYSSELNVNALELDDSALYLCASSTDGWTYEQYFGPGTRLTVT.

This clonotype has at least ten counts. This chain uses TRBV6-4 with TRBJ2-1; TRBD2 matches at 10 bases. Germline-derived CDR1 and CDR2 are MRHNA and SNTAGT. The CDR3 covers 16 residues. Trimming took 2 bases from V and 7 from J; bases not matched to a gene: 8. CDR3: CASSDRSGRARNEQFF. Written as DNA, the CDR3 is TGTGCCAGCAGTGACCGGAGCGGGAGGGCCAGGAATGAGCAGTTCTTC.

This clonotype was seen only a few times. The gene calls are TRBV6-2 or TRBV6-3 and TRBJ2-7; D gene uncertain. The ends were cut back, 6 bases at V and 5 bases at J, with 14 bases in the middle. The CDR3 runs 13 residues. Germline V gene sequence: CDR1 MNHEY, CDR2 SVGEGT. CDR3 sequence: CASRVSALHEQYF. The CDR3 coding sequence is TGTGCCAGCAGAGTATCCGCCCTACACGAGCAGTACTTC.

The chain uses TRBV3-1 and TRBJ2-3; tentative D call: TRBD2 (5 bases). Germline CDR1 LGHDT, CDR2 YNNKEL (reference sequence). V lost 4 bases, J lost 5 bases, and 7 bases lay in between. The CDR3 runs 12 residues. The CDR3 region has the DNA TGTGCCAGCAGCCGGGCGGGAGATACGCAGTATTTT. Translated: CASSRAGDTQYF.

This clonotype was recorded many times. The CDR3 nucleotides are TGTGCCAGCTCACAGCAGGGTTATGGCTACACCTTC. This gives the protein CASSQQGYGYTF. The rearrangement uses TRBV18 and TRBJ1-2; D is perhaps TRBD1 (5 bases). V was clipped by 4 bases and J by 5 bases, with 8 bases between them. The germline V gene encodes CDR1 KGHSH and CDR2 LQKENI. The CDR3 sequence is 12 residues long.

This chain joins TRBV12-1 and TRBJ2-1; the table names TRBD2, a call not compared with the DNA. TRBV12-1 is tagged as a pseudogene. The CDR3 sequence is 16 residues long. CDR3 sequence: CASGLGRRGVSNEQFF. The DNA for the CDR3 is TGTGCCAGCGGCCTCGGTCGGCGGGGGGTGAGCAATGAGCAGTTCTTC.